The T cell receptor (beta chain) under discussion was sequenced for a study of beta chain features in type 1 diabetes. Between the trimmed V and J ends, which lost 2 bases and 2 bases, there was a span of 24 bases. The germline V gene has CDR1 LNHDA and CDR2 SQIVND (reference sequence). This CDR3 comprises 19 residues. Purity (above 95%) was reached by all sorted populations. Of note for this clone: Its specificity is not known.

Study-wide points: The VDJ junctions of type 1 diabetes patients carried fewer insertions and more deletions. Whether TCRB rearrangement is influenced by HLA type went unresolved here. Sampled from patients, naive, central memory and Treg TCRB repertoires appeared more similar than those sampled from healthy donors.

Sequenced material consisted of expressed TCRB transcripts (all of the isolated RNA was reverse transcribed). Some clones are missing from TCRdb's copy, which holds only in-frame ones; the method was immunoSEQ multiplex PCR. Of 250,000 to 350,000 clones in the sample, less than 15% were seen once. The receptor comes from a man aged 30 to 39 in good health. Sample: central memory CD4+ T cells from blood. The chain joins TRBV19 to TRBJ1-2; D perhaps matches TRBD1 (5 bases). The CDR3 region is CASSIRTFGHRDRNYGYTF. Written as DNA, the CDR3 is TGTGCCAGTAGTATAAGGACCTTTGGCCATAGGGACCGAAACTATGGCTACACCTTC.